One T cell receptor beta chain is described in this entry. The data are from a study of blood T cell repertoires in COVID-19. V lost 1 base to trimming and J lost 4 bases; unmatched junction nucleotides: 13. The germline CDR1 and CDR2 sequences are LGHNA and YNFKEQ. CDR3 length equals 18 residues. Authors' data handling: Reference gene primer amplification gave nucleated cell count estimates. Clones were sequenced by immunoSEQ multiplex PCR, and TCRdb holds only the in-frame ones, with some missing. V, J and clone size were drawn from that table, and D and trimming were deduced from the DNA. The table records 220,000 or so clones, 82% of them present only once. Recruitment covered 20 to 25 US areas and drew participants whose ages spanned roughly 18 to 100 years.

The sequence came from a woman aged 55-70 years who had recovered from COVID-19. Sequencing used PBMCs or T cells enriched from blood (not recorded which). The chain uses TRBV4-2 and TRBJ2-3; TRBD2 matches at 8 bases. The CDR3 loop reads CASSQVPGGAGGSDTQYF. CDR3 nucleotide sequence: TGTGCCAGCAGCCAAGTTCCGGGGGGTGCGGGAGGTTCAGATACGCAGTATTTT.